The 30 T cell receptor beta chains below were found in one sample sequenced in a study of radiotherapy plus CTLA-4 blockade in lung cancer listed by TCRdb under 2018. Preparation of the library involved the immunoSEQ multiplex PCR assay. Held by TCRdb, this immuneACCESS table contains in-frame sequences only and omits some clones. Under half of the omission traces to an unresolved V gene where checked; the cause of the rest is unknown. This sample comprises about 48,000 clones, approximately 86% of them detected only once. The ten largest make up around a sixth of the sample. Here the sequenced sample was peripheral blood, taken from a patient treated with radiotherapy plus ipilimumab. These receptors came from a human donor with non-small cell lung cancer that progressed on radiotherapy plus ipilimumab. Some clones in this sample may be carry-over from other donors' samples.

This chain uses TRBV30 with TRBJ1-2; TRBD1 matches at 9 bases. This CDR3 region has 14 residues. CDR1 and CDR2 (germline): GTSNPN, SVGIG (reference sequence). Trimming took 3 bases from V and 7 from J; bases not matched to a gene: 9. The CDR3 coding sequence is TGTGCCTGGAGGTTGGGCACAGGGGGCAGTGGCTACACCTTC. Translating gives CAWRLGTGGSGYTF.

This rearrangement joins TRBV30 to TRBJ2-7; 9 nucleotides agree with TRBD1. The CDR3 consists of 15 residues. Per the germline V gene, CDR1 is GTSNPN and CDR2 is SVGIG (reference sequence). The CDR3 loop reads CGTDPPGQGVGEQYF. The CDR3 DNA reads as TGTGGGACGGACCCACCGGGACAGGGAGTGGGCGAGCAGTACTTC.

The rearrangement joins TRBV19 to TRBJ2-3; TRBD2 aligns across 10 bases. The CDR3 loop spans 17 amino acids. CDR1 and CDR2 from the germline V gene are LNHDA and SQIVND (reference sequence). Germline trimming cut 2 bases from V and 5 bases from J; bases unmatched to any gene: 10. CDR3 loop: CASSIRAGGRGGDTQYF. Written as DNA, the CDR3 is TGTGCCAGTAGTATAAGAGCGGGGGGGCGCGGAGGAGATACGCAGTATTTT.

The chain is built from TRBV4-2 and TRBJ2-7; 7 nucleotides line up with TRBD1. Germline V gene sequence: CDR1 LGHNA, CDR2 YNFKEQ. The CDR3 contains 14 residues. The J segment lost 1 base and the V segment lost 5 bases, leaving 5 bases of the junction unmatched. The CDR3 protein is CASSAEGQSYEQYF. CDR3 bases: TGTGCCAGCAGCGCTGAGGGACAGTCCTACGAGCAGTACTTC.

The CDR3 sequence: CATSGTSGRTDTQYF. For the CDR3, the DNA is TGTGCCACCAGCGGGACTAGCGGGAGGACAGATACGCAGTATTTT. The gene calls are TRBV15 and TRBJ2-3, with 15 bases identical to TRBD2. Germline V gene data show CDR1 as LNHNV and CDR2 as YYDKDF (reference sequence). This CDR3 has 15 amino acids. After removal of 5 bases from V and 3 bases from J, the junction contained 0 bases not matched to a gene.

A few counts support this clone. The V call is TRBV30, the J call TRBJ1-2, with D possibly being TRBD1 (5 bases). Between the trimmed V and J ends, which lost 5 bases and 2 bases, there was a span of 12 bases. Germline-derived CDR1 and CDR2 are GTSNPN and SVGIG (reference sequence). The CDR3 extends over 13 amino acids. The CDR3 spells CAWGRTSNYGYTF. The CDR3 nucleotides are TGTGCCTGGGGACGGACATCCAACTATGGCTACACCTTC.

This clone was counted a few times. The chain uses TRBV5-1 and TRBJ2-7, with 10 bases identical to TRBD1. The germline V gene has CDR1 SGHRS and CDR2 YFSETQ. Trimming took 4 bases from V and 1 from J; bases not matched to a gene: 8. There are 16 residues in the CDR3. The CDR3 sequence is CASSRGSGQGSYEQYF. As DNA, the CDR3 is TGCGCCAGCAGCAGAGGCTCGGGACAGGGGTCCTACGAGCAGTACTTC.

The rearrangement uses TRBV2 and TRBJ2-7; 7 bases are shared with TRBD2. Germline CDR1 and CDR2: SNHLY and FYNNEI. V was clipped by 8 bases and J by 3 bases; unmatched bases: 7. The CDR3 consists of 13 residues. This CDR3 is CASLTGGDYEQYF. The CDR3 region has the DNA TGTGCCAGCTTGACGGGGGGAGACTACGAGCAGTACTTC.

This chain connects TRBV4-1 to TRBJ1-4; 10 positions match TRBD1. The trim removed 2 bases at V and 4 bases at J, leaving 1 base unmatched. CDR3 length: 15 amino acids. CDR1 and CDR2 from the germline V gene are MGHRA and YSYEKL. The CDR3 bases are TGCGCCAGCAGCCAAAGGGACAGGGGTAATGAAAAACTGTTTTTT. It yields the protein CASSQRDRGNEKLFF.

The V and J genes are TRBV5-4 and TRBJ1-1; 7 bases match TRBD1. V trimming: 3 bases; J trimming: 4 bases; junction bases outside the gene matches: 9. This CDR3 region has 15 residues. CDR1 SGHNT and CDR2 YYREEE come from the germline V gene (reference sequence). The chain's CDR3 is CASSYVRQGGTEAFF. CDR3 nucleotide sequence: TGTGCCAGCAGCTACGTGAGACAGGGAGGCACTGAAGCTTTCTTT.

This chain uses TRBV28 with TRBJ1-4; possibly TRBD1 for D (5 bases). CDR3 length equals 15 residues. Trimming left V 5 bases short and J 8 bases short, with 18 bases between. Germline loops: CDR1 MDHEN, CDR2 SYDVKM. CDR3 bases: TGTGCCAGCAGTCTCCGGGGCAGCGGGAGCGAAAAACTGTTTTTT. Its protein product is CASSLRGSGSEKLFF.

This clone turned up a few times. V and J are TRBV15 and TRBJ2-7, with TRBD2 matching over 10 bases. The ends lost 2 bases at V and 2 bases at J; junction bases unmatched: 9. Germline CDR1 is LNHNV and CDR2 is YYDKDF (reference sequence). The CDR3 is made up of 17 amino acids. The CDR3 region is CATSRRASSGGPYEQYF. The CDR3 DNA is TGTGCCACCAGCAGACGGGCCTCTAGCGGGGGACCCTACGAGCAGTACTTC.

This clone has more than one count but fewer than ten. The chain joins TRBV5-1 to TRBJ2-4; 9 bases are shared with TRBD1. Germline CDR1 and CDR2: SGHRS and YFSETQ. The CDR3 is 15 residues long. The V segment lost 4 bases and the J segment 8 bases; nucleotides outside the gene matches: 10. The DNA of the CDR3 is TGCGCCAGCAGCAGCACAGGGGGCGGATTGGACATTCAGTACTTC. Residues: CASSSTGGGLDIQYF. Supplemented by reference TRBV5-1 and TRBJ2-4, the full variable domain reads KAGVTQTPRYLIKTRGQQVTLSCSPISGHRSVSWYQQTPGQGLQFLFEYFSETQRNKGNFPGRFSGRQFSNSRSEMNVSTLELGDSALYLCASSSTGGGLDIQYFGAGTRLSVL.

This clone was detected a few times. One end of the junction is discordant with germline, which a read error may explain. The V and J genes are TRBV4-1 and TRBJ2-5, with 9 bases that match TRBD1. The CDR3 is 16 residues long. Germline CDR1 and CDR2: MGHRA and YSYEKL. The CDR3 is CASSQDGTGTQETQYF. The CDR3 region has the DNA TGTGCCAGCAGCCAAGATGGGACAGGGACACAAGAGACCCAGTACTTC.

This chain joins TRBV5-1 and TRBJ2-7; possibly TRBD1 for D (6 bases). This CDR3 has 14 residues. V was clipped by 0 bases and J by 2 bases, with 9 bases between them. CDR1 is SGHRS and CDR2 is YFSETQ in the germline V gene. The DNA of the CDR3 is TGCGCCAGCAGCTTGGGACAGGACCCCTACGAGCAGTACTTC. Amino acid sequence: CASSLGQDPYEQYF.

Note on this clone: The CDR3 carries no conserved terminal phenylalanine or tryptophan, so it likely arises from a read error. The limits of the CDR3 on the DNA are not certain, so only TCRdb's listed CDR3 is given. This chain connects TRBV6-5 to TRBJ1-1; the table names TRBD1, a call not compared with the DNA. The CDR3 length equals 10 residues, ends included. The germline V gene has CDR1 MNHEY and CDR2 SVGAGI. The CDR3 here is CASSDSGTPL.

This clone was picked up one time. The gene calls are TRBV19 and TRBJ1-2; weak D call: TRBD1 (6 bases). Germline V lookup: CDR1 LNHDA, CDR2 SQIVND (reference sequence). CDR3 length: 14 residues. With 3 bases removed from V and 4 bases from J, the gap between germline ends came to 12 bases. CDR3 protein: CASSISTGAYGYTF. Written as DNA, the CDR3 is TGTGCCAGTAGTATCTCGACAGGTGCCTATGGCTACACCTTC.

The CDR3, as DNA: TGTGCCAGCAACCCACGCGGGGACAGGGGCCACGAGCAGTACTTC. As protein: CASNPRGDRGHEQYF. The rearrangement joins TRBV5-8 to TRBJ2-7; 10 nucleotides line up with TRBD1. Germline lookup yields CDR1 SGHTS and CDR2 YDEGEE. V lost 6 bases, J lost 5 bases, and 11 bases stayed unmatched. The CDR3 has 15 residues.

The CDR3 loop is CASSLLRGEQFF. CDR3 sequence (DNA): TGTGCCAGCAGTTTATTGCGGGGGGAGCAGTTCTTC. The chain has TRBV27 and TRBJ2-1, with 7 nucleotides matching TRBD2. The CDR3 loop spans 12 amino acids. After removal of 1 base from V and 10 bases from J, the junction contained 1 base not matched to a gene. Germline CDR1 is MNHEY and CDR2 is SMNVEV (reference sequence).

The V gene is TRBV6-5, the J gene TRBJ1-1; perhaps TRBD1 as D (6 bases). The CDR3 runs 16 residues. Germline lookup yields CDR1 MNHEY and CDR2 SVGAGI. Trimming shortened V by 4 bases and J by 4 bases, and 19 bases separated the two germline ends. The CDR3 DNA reads TGTGCCAGCAGTTCCCCGAAGGGGGTATTTGGCACTGAAGCTTTCTTT. Amino acids: CASSSPKGVFGTEAFF.

The chain has TRBV5-6 and TRBJ1-2; D may be TRBD1 (5 bases). V lost 2 bases and J lost 1, with 9 bases in between. The CDR3 consists of 14 residues. Germline V CDR1 and CDR2: SGHDT, YYEEEE. CDR3 protein: CASSFGHLNYGYTF. CDR3 DNA: TGTGCCAGCAGCTTTGGACACCTTAACTATGGCTACACCTTC.

In DNA, the CDR3 is TGCGCCAGCAGCTTGAGAGCGGGAGACAATTCGGCATGGAATGAGCAGTTCTTC. Protein product: CASSLRAGDNSAWNEQFF. The chain is built from TRBV5-1 and TRBJ2-1; 8 bases are a match to TRBD2. The junction had 16 bases not matched to a gene; V was cut back by 1 base and J by 7 bases. CDR1 SGHRS and CDR2 YFSETQ come from the germline V gene. The CDR3 is made up of 18 amino acids.

The CDR3 loop reads CASSQGLAGGPETQYF. CDR3 DNA sequence: TGCGCCAGCAGCCAAGGACTAGCGGGAGGTCCAGAGACCCAGTACTTC. The chain links TRBV4-3 to TRBJ2-5; TRBD2 aligns across 13 bases. Germline V lookup: CDR1 LGHNA, CDR2 YSLEER. The V segment lost 1 base and the J segment 4 bases; nucleotides outside the gene matches: 3. This CDR3 has 16 residues.

This clone was seen more than once but under ten times. The genes are TRBV6-1 and TRBJ2-6; D is possibly TRBD1 (5 bases). This CDR3 spans 16 amino acids. The V and J ends lost 1 base and 2 bases respectively, with 9 bases between them. CDR1 and CDR2 from the germline V gene are MNHNS and SASEGT. The CDR3 spells CASSEEVGAGANVLTF. The CDR3 nucleotides read TGTGCCAGCAGTGAAGAAGTAGGGGCTGGGGCCAACGTCCTGACTTTC.

This clone was observed a few times. The rearrangement links TRBV27 to TRBJ2-1; maybe TRBD2 (5 bases). V lost 4 bases and J lost 7, with 17 bases in between. There are 15 residues in the CDR3. The germline CDR1 and CDR2 sequences are MNHEY and SMNVEV (reference sequence). The DNA of the CDR3 is TGTGCCAGCAGTTCAGACTTTTTCGGCGGGAATGAGCAGTTCTTC. This gives the protein CASSSDFFGGNEQFF.

This clone has more than one count but fewer than ten. CDR3 in DNA: TGCGCCAGCAGCTTGGACTCGAACACTGAAGCTTTCTTT. This gives the protein CASSLDSNTEAFF. The chain links TRBV5-1 to TRBJ1-1, with D hard to call. The CDR3 is 13 amino acids. Germline values: CDR1 SGHRS, CDR2 YFSETQ. The V gene lost 0 bases and the J gene lost 1 base, with 4 bases spanning the gap.

The chain joins TRBV5-1 to TRBJ1-1, with 7 bases that match TRBD1. The V and J ends lost 4 bases and 0 bases, in that order; junction bases with no gene match: 6. Germline-derived CDR1 and CDR2 are SGHRS and YFSETQ. The CDR3 totals 15 residues. Here the CDR3 reads CASSLTGAMNTEAFF. The CDR3 DNA reads as TGCGCCAGCAGCCTAACAGGGGCCATGAACACTGAAGCTTTCTTT. The entire variable domain, with the rest obtained from reference TRBV5-1 and TRBJ1-1, is as follows: KAGVTQTPRYLIKTRGQQVTLSCSPISGHRSVSWYQQTPGQGLQFLFEYFSETQRNKGNFPGRFSGRQFSNSRSEMNVSTLELGDSALYLCASSLTGAMNTEAFFGQGTRLTVV.

J is TRBJ2-3 and V is TRBV9; D gene uncertain. The V end lost 3 bases, the J end lost 2 bases, and 16 bases lay between the germline ends. The germline V gene encodes CDR1 SGDLS and CDR2 YYNGEE. The CDR3 covers 16 residues. This CDR3 is CASSALGAPNTDTQYF. The CDR3 nucleotides are TGTGCCAGCAGCGCCCTCGGAGCGCCCAACACAGATACGCAGTATTTT. Full variable domain (outside the CDR3, taken from reference TRBV9 and TRBJ2-3): DSGVTQTPKHLITATGQRVTLRCSPRSGDLSVYWYQQSLDQGLQFLIQYYNGEERAKGNILERFSAQQFPDLHSELNLSSLELGDSALYFCASSALGAPNTDTQYFGPGTRLTVL.

The chain employs TRBV6-1 and TRBJ2-1; a possible D gene is TRBD2 (5 bases). V dropped 4 bases and J dropped 14 bases, with 15 bases sitting between them. The germline V gene encodes CDR1 MNHNS and CDR2 SASEGT. This CDR3 comprises 12 residues. CDR3 bases: TGTGCCAGCAGTGTTAGAAACTACGGGAAGTTCTTC. It is translated as CASSVRNYGKFF.

This clone was seen only once. The chain links TRBV10-3 to TRBJ1-2; D gene ambiguous. This CDR3 comprises 13 residues. Germline V gene lookup returns CDR1 ENHRY and CDR2 SYGVKD. The germline V and J ends were trimmed by 0 bases and 8 bases, with 10 bases remaining between them. The CDR3 nucleotides read TGTGCCATCAGTGAGTCAGGAGGGAGAGGCTACACCTTC. Its protein product is CAISESGGRGYTF.